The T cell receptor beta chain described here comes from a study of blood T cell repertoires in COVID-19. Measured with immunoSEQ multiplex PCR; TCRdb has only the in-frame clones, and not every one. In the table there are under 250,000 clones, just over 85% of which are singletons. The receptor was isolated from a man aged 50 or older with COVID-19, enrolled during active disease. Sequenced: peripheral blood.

The CDR3 region has the DNA TGTGCCAGCAGCTATGGGGCGGGGGAGACCTACGAGCAGTACTTC. Translated: CASSYGAGETYEQYF. V and J are TRBV11-2 and TRBJ2-7, with 7 bases fitting TRBD2. Germline trimming cut 4 bases from V and 2 bases from J; bases unmatched to any gene: 8. Per the germline V gene, CDR1 is SGHAT and CDR2 is FQNNGV. This CDR3 region has 15 residues.